Presented here are 2 T cell receptor beta chains from one specimen sequenced in a study of T cell responses to AZD1222 COVID-19 vaccine. Generated by immunoSEQ multiplex PCR, the TCRdb table keeps only in-frame clones and is missing some. The sample contains 200,000 to 250,000 clones, roughly 91% of which appear only once. Sample: peripheral blood, taken on day 0 of MenACWY control vaccination. The receptors come from an adult in good health.

The rearrangement uses TRBV11-2 and TRBJ1-6, with a possible D match to TRBD1 (5 bases). Germline V gene data show CDR1 as SGHAT and CDR2 as FQNNGV. The CDR3 runs to 17 residues. The ends were cut back, 5 bases at V and 6 bases at J, with 20 bases in the middle. CDR3: CASSRIGGELSNSPLHF. The CDR3 nucleotides are TGTGCCAGCAGCCGAATCGGGGGTGAGCTATCTAATTCACCCCTCCACTTT.

J is TRBJ1-5 and V is TRBV5-1, with 7 bases aligning to TRBD1. Germline CDR1 is SGHRS and CDR2 is YFSETQ. With 0 bases clipped from V and 7 bases from J, the junction kept 4 bases outside the gene matches. The CDR3 covers 14 residues. DNA of the CDR3: TGCGCCAGCAGCTTGGCAGGGGGAGGACAGCCCCAGCATTTT. Amino acid sequence: CASSLAGGGQPQHF.